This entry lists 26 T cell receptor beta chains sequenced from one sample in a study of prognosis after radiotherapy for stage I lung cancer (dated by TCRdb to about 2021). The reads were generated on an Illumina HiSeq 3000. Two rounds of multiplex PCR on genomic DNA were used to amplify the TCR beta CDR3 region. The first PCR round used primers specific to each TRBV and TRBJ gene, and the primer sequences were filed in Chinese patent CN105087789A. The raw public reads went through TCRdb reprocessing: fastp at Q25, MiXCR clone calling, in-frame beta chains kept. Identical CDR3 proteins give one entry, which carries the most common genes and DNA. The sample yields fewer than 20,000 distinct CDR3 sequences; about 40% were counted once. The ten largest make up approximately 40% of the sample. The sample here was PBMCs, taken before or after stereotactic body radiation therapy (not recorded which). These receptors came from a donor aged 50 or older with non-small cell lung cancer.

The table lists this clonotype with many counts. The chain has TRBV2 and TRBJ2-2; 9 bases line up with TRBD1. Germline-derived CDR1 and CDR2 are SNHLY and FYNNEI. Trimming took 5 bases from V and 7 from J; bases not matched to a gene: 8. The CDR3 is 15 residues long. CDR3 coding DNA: TGTGCCAGCAGTCCACAGGGGGCGCAGGTCGGGGAGCTGTTTTTT. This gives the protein CASSPQGAQVGELFF.

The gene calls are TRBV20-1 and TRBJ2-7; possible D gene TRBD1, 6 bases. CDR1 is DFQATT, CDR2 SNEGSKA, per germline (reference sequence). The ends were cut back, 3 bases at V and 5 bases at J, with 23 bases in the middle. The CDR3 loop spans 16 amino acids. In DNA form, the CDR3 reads TGCAGTGCTAGGGTATCTCGGACAGTGCCCGCGGACGAGCAGTACTTC. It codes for CSARVSRTVPADEQYF.

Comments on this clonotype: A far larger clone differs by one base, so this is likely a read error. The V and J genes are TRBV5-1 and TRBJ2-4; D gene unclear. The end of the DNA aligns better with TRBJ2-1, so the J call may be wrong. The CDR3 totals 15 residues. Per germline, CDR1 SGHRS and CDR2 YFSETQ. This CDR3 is CASSLAGASYDEQFF. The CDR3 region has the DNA TGCGCCAGCAGCTTGGCCGGAGCCTCCTACGATGAGCAGTTCTTC.

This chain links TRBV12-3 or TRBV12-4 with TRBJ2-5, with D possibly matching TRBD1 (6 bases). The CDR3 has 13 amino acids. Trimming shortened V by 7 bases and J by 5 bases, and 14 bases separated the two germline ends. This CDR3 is CASKQGCLETQYF. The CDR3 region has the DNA TGTGCCAGCAAACAGGGATGTCTGGAGACCCAGTACTTC.

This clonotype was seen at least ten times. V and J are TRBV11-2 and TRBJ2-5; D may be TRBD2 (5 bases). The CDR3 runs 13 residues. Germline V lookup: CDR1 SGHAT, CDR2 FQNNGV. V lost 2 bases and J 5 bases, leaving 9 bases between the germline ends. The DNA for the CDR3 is TGTGCCAGCAGCTTAATGTCGGGGGAGACCCAGTACTTC. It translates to CASSLMSGETQYF.

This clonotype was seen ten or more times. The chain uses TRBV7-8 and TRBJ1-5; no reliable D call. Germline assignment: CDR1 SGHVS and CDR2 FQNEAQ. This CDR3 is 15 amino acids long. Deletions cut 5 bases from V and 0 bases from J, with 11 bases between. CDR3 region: CASSITENSNQPQHF. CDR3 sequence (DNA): TGTGCCAGCAGCATTACAGAGAATAGCAATCAGCCCCAGCATTTT.

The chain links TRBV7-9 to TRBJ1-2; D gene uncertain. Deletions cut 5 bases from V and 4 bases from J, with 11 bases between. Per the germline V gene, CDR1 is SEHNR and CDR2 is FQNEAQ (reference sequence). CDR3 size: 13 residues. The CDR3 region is CASSVGRVYGYTF. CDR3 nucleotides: TGTGCCAGCAGCGTCGGTAGGGTCTATGGCTACACCTTC.

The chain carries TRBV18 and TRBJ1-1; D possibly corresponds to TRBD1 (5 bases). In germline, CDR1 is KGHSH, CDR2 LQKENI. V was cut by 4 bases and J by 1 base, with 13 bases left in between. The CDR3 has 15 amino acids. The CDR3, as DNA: TGTGCCAGCTCACGAGACAGTTTTTCGAACACTGAAGCTTTCTTT. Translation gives CASSRDSFSNTEAFF.

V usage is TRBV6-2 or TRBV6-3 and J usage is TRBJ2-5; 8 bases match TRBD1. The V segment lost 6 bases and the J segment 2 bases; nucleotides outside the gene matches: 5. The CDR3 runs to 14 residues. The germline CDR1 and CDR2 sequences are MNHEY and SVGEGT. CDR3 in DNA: TGTGCCAGCAGAAGGACAGGGCCTCAAGAGACCCAGTACTTC. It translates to CASRRTGPQETQYF.

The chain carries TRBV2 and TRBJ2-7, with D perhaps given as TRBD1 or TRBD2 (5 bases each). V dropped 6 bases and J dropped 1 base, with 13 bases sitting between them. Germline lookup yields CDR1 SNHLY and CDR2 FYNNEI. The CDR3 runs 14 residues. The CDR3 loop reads CASRYRGRSYEQYF. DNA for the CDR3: TGTGCCAGCAGATATAGGGGACGTTCCTACGAGCAGTACTTC.

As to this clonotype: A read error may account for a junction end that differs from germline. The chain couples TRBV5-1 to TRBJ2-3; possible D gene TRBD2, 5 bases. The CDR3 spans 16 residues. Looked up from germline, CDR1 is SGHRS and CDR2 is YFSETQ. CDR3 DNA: TGCGCCAACAGCCGCGGGCGGCGGTGGGCCACAGATACGCAGTATTTT. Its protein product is CANSRGRRWATDTQYF.

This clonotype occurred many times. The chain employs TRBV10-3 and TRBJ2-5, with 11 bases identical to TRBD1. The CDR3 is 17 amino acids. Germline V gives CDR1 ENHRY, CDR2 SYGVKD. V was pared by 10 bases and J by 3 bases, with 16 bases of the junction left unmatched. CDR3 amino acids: CATPVLPRDRGKETQYF. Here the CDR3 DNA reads TGTGCCACCCCCGTTTTACCCCGGGACAGGGGGAAAGAGACCCAGTACTTC.

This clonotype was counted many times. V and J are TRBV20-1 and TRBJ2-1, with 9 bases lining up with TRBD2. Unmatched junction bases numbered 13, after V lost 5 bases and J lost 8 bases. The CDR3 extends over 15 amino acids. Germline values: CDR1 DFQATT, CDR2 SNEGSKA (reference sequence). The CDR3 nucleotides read TGCAGTGCTCCTCCTTTTAGCGGGAGAAGGGATGAGCAGTTCTTC. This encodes CSAPPFSGRRDEQFF.

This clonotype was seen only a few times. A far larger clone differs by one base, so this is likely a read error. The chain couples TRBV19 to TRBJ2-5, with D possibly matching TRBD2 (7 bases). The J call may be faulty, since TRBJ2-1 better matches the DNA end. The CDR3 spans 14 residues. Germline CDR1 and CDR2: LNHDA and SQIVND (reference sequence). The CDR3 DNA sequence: TGTGCCAGTAGTGCGGCGGGGGCGGTCAATGAGCAGTTCTTC. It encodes CASSAAGAVNEQFF.

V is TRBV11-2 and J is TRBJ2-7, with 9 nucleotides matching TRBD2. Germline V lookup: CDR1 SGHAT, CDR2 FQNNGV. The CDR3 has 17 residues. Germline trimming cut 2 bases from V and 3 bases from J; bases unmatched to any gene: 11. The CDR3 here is CASSLNPMGAGGYEQYF. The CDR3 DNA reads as TGTGCCAGCAGCTTAAATCCTATGGGAGCGGGAGGCTACGAGCAGTACTTC.

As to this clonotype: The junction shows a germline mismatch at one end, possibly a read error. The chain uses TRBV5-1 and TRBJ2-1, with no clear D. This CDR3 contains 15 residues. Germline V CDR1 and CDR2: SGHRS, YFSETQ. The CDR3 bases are TGCGCCAGCAGCTTGGCCGTAGCCTCCTACAAAGAGCAGTTCTTC. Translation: CASSLAVASYKEQFF.

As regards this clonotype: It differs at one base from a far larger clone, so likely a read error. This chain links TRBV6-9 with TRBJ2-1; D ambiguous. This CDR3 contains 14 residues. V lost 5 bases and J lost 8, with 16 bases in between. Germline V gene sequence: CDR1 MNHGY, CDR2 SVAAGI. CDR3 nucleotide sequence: TGTGCCAGCAGTGCTCTAGTCGTTGGTCATGAGCAGTTCTTC. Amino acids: CASSALVVGHEQFF.

This chain's CDR3 is CASTAGPAFTLNTEAFF. For the CDR3, the DNA is TGTGCCAGCACCGCCGGGCCTGCATTCACTCTGAACACTGAAGCTTTCTTT. V usage is TRBV6-1 and J usage is TRBJ1-1; the D is unclear. Trimming took 7 bases from V and 0 from J, leaving 21 bases between them. The CDR3 consists of 17 residues. Germline CDR1 reads MNHNS; CDR2 reads SASEGT.

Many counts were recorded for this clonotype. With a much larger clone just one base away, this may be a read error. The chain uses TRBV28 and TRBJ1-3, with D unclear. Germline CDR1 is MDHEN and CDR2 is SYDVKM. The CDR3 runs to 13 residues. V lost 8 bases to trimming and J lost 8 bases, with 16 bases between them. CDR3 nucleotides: TGTGCCAGCGGTGAGGCTGTTGAGGACACCATATATTTT. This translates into CASGEAVEDTIYF.

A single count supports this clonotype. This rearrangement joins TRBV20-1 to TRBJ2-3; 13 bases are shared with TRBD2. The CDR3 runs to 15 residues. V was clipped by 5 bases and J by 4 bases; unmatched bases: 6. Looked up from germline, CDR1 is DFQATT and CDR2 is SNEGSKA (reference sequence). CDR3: CSASTSGRVSDTQYF. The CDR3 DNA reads TGCAGTGCTTCAACTAGCGGGAGGGTTTCAGATACGCAGTATTTT.

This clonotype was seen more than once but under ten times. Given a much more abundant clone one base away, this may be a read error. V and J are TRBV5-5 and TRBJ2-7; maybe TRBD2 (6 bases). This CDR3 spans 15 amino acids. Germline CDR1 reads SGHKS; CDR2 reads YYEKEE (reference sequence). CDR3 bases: TGTGCCATCAGCTTGGGCCCGGGGGAAACTTACGAGCAGTACTTC. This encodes CAISLGPGETYEQYF.

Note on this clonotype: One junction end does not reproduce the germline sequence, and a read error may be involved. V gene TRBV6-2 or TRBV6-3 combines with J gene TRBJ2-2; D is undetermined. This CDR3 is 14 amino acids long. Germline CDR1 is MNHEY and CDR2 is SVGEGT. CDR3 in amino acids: CASLNNANTVELFF. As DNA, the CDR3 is TGTGCCAGTTTGAATAACGCGAACACCGTGGAGCTGTTTTTT.

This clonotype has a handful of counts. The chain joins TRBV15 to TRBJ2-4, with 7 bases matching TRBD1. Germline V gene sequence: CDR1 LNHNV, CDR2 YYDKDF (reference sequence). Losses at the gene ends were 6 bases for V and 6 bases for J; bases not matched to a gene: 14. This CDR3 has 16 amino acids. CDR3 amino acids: CATRGQQGSSGNIQYF. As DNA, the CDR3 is TGTGCCACCAGAGGGCAACAGGGGTCTTCGGGAAACATTCAGTACTTC. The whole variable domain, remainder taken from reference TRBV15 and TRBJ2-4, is DAMVIQNPRYQVTQFGKPVTLSCSQTLNHNVMYWYQQKSSQAPKLLFHYYDKDFNNEADTPDNFQSRRPNTSFCFLDIRSPGLGDTAMYLCATRGQQGSSGNIQYFGAGTRLSVL.

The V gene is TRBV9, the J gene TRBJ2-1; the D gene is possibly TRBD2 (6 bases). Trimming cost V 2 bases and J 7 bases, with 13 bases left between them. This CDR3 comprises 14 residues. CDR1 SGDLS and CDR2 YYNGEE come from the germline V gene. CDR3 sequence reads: CASSVSGPLNEQFF. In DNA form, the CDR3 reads TGTGCCAGCAGCGTTAGCGGACCCTTGAATGAGCAGTTCTTC.

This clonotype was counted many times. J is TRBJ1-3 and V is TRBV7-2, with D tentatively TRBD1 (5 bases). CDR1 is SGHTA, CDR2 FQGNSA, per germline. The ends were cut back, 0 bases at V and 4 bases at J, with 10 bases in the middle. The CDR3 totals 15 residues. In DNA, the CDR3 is TGTGCCAGCAGCTTAGCGACGGGACCAGGAAACACCATATATTTT. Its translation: CASSLATGPGNTIYF.

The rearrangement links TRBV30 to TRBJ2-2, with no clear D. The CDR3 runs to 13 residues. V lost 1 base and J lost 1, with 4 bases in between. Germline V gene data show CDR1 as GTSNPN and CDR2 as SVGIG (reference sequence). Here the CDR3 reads CAWSDRNTGELFF. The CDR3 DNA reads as TGTGCCTGGAGTGACCGGAACACCGGGGAGCTGTTTTTT.